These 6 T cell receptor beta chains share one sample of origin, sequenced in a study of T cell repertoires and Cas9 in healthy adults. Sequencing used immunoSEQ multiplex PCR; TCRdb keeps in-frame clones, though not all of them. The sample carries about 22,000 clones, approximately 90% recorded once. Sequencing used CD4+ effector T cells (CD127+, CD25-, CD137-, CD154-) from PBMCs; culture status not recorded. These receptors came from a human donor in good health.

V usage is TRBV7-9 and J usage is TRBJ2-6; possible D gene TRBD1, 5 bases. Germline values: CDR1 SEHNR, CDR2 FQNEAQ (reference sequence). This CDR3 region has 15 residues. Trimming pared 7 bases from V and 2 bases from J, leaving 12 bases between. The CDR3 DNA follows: TGTGCCAGCACCCTAGGGGCGGCTGGGGCCAACGTCCTGACTTTC. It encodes CASTLGAAGANVLTF.

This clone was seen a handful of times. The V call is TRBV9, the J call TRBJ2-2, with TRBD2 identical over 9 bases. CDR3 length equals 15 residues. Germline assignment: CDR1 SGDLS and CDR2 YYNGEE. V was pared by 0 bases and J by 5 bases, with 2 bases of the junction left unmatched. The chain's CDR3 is CASSVVAGGTGELFF. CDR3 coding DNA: TGTGCCAGCAGCGTAGTGGCGGGAGGGACCGGGGAGCTGTTTTTT. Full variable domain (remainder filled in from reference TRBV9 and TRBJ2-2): DSGVTQTPKHLITATGQRVTLRCSPRSGDLSVYWYQQSLDQGLQFLIQYYNGEERAKGNILERFSAQQFPDLHSELNLSSLELGDSALYFCASSVVAGGTGELFFGEGSRLTVL.

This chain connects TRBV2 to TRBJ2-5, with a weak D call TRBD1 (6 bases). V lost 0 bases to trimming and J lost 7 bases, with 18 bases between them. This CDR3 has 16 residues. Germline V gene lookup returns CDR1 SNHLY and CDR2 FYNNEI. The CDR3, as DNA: TGTGCCAGCAGTGAAGCGGGACAAGATACAAGATCGACCCAGTACTTC. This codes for CASSEAGQDTRSTQYF.

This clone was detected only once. The CDR3, as DNA: TGTGCCAGCAGTCCAGAGCGGCAGTCCGTATCCCAAGAGACCCAGTACTTC. This translates into CASSPERQSVSQETQYF. The chain combines TRBV25-1 with TRBJ2-5; D perhaps matches TRBD2 (5 bases). Per the germline V gene, CDR1 is MGHDK and CDR2 is SYGVNS. V lost 5 bases and J 1 base, leaving 20 bases between the germline ends. This CDR3 contains 17 residues.

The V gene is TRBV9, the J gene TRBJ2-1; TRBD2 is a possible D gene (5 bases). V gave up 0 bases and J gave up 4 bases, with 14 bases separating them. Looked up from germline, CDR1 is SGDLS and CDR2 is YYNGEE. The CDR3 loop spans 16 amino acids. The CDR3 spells CASSVDLADHYNEQFF. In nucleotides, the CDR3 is TGTGCCAGCAGCGTAGATCTAGCCGACCATTACAATGAGCAGTTCTTC. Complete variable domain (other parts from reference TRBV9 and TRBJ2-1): DSGVTQTPKHLITATGQRVTLRCSPRSGDLSVYWYQQSLDQGLQFLIQYYNGEERAKGNILERFSAQQFPDLHSELNLSSLELGDSALYFCASSVDLADHYNEQFFGPGTRLTVL.

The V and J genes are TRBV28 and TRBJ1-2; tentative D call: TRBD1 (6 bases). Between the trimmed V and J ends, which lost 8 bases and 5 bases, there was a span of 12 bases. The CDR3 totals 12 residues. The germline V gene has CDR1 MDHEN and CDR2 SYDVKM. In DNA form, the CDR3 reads TGTGCCAGCTTTCTAGGGGGTTATGGCTACACCTTC. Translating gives CASFLGGYGYTF.